These 18 T cell receptor beta chains share one sample of origin, sequenced in a study of vaccination effects on CD4 cells after COVID-19. Libraries were prepared by immunoSEQ multiplex PCR; TCRdb keeps only in-frame clonotypes and omits some of them. The data contain 70,000 to 95,000 clones, roughly 80% of them singletons. Antigen-specific CD4+ T cell clonotypes were called by their expansion after viral peptide-pool culture in ViraFEST. When less than 13 days of culture had elapsed, CD4+ T cells were isolated. The antigens these receptors bind are not known. Sequences were derived from CD4+ T cells from PBMCs cultured with HCoV-229E spike peptides, sampled before COVID-19 vaccination. The receptors originated from a human donor who received a COVID-19 vaccine.

V usage is TRBV5-1 and J usage is TRBJ2-7, with D perhaps TRBD1 or TRBD2 (5 bases each). The V end was cut by 2 bases, the J end by 1 base, with 10 bases between. The germline gives CDR1 SGHRS, CDR2 YFSETQ. The CDR3 covers 14 residues. The CDR3 loop reads CASSFGAGSYEQYV. The CDR3, as DNA: TGCGCCAGCAGCTTCGGGGCAGGGTCCTACGAGCAGTACGTC.

This clone was counted between two and nine times. The V call is TRBV6-5, the J call TRBJ1-6; 7 bases agree with TRBD1. This CDR3 spans 15 amino acids. Germline V gene sequence: CDR1 MNHEY, CDR2 SVGAGI. Losses at the gene ends were 5 bases for V and 6 bases for J; bases not matched to a gene: 7. The CDR3 spells CASSTEGASNSPLHF. DNA of the CDR3: TGTGCCAGCAGTACCGAGGGGGCTTCTAATTCACCCCTCCACTTT.

V and J are TRBV3-1 (or the pseudogene TRBV3-2) and TRBJ1-3; D may be TRBD1 (5 bases). Between the trimmed V and J ends, which lost 4 bases and 2 bases, there was a span of 12 bases. The CDR3 length is 15 residues. Germline loops: CDR1 LGHDT, CDR2 YNNKEL (reference sequence). The DNA for the CDR3 is TGTGCCAGCAGCCTCGGGACGGCCCCTGGAAACACCATATATTTT. Translation gives CASSLGTAPGNTIYF.

This sequence joins TRBV6-2 or TRBV6-3 and TRBJ1-1; no clear D gene. The CDR3 is 13 amino acids. CDR1 and CDR2 from the germline V gene are MNHEY and SVGEGT. V was clipped by 2 bases and J by 1 base, with 5 bases between them. The DNA for the CDR3 is TGTGCCAGCAGTTACGGATCGAACACTGAAGCTTTCTTT. Translation gives CASSYGSNTEAFF.

This clone was recorded once. This rearrangement joins TRBV5-3 to TRBJ2-3, with D possibly being TRBD1 (5 bases). Being an ORF, TRBV5-3 has a function that is uncertain. V lost 5 bases and J 0 bases, leaving 10 bases between the germline ends. The CDR3 has 14 amino acids. Here the CDR3 reads CARSGPGSTDTQYF. The CDR3 DNA reads as TGTGCCAGAAGTGGTCCAGGGAGCACAGATACGCAGTATTTT.

The chain is built from TRBV6-5 and TRBJ1-6; tentative D call: TRBD1 (6 bases). This CDR3 spans 15 amino acids. Germline CDR1 MNHEY, CDR2 SVGAGI. Trimming took off 5 bases at V and 9 bases at J, with 17 bases between the two ends. Written as DNA, the CDR3 is TGTGCCAGCAGTCCGTTGGACAGAAATCCTTCACCCCTCCACTTT. Residues: CASSPLDRNPSPLHF.

This clone was detected only a few times. The chain couples TRBV7-3 to TRBJ2-2; the D is unclear. The germline V gene has CDR1 SGHTA and CDR2 FQGTGA. This CDR3 is built from 14 residues. Trimming took off 5 bases at V and 0 bases at J, with 7 bases between the two ends. The CDR3 loop is CASSRDTNTGELFF. In DNA form, the CDR3 reads TGTGCCAGCAGCCGAGACACGAACACCGGGGAGCTGTTTTTT.

The rearrangement uses TRBV24-1 and TRBJ2-5; TRBD1 or TRBD2 may be the D gene (5 bases each). CDR3 length: 14 amino acids. Germline CDR1 is KGHDR and CDR2 is SFDVKD. The V end lost 4 bases, the J end lost 4 bases, and 12 bases lay between the germline ends. The CDR3 protein is CATSEEGRGETQYF. CDR3 DNA sequence: TGTGCCACCAGTGAAGAGGGGCGAGGAGAGACCCAGTACTTC.

This chain uses TRBV5-1 with TRBJ2-3; D is undetermined. In germline, CDR1 is SGHRS, CDR2 YFSETQ. The CDR3 has 14 amino acids. The V end was cut by 0 bases, the J end by 2 bases, with 7 bases between. The DNA for the CDR3 is TGCGCCAGCAGCTTGGGCACACTCACAGATACGCAGTATTTT. It yields the protein CASSLGTLTDTQYF.

The J gene is TRBJ2-2, the V gene TRBV9, with 10 nucleotides matching TRBD2. The CDR3 totals 15 residues. The germline V gene has CDR1 SGDLS and CDR2 YYNGEE. The ends lost 0 bases at V and 6 bases at J; junction bases unmatched: 2. CDR3 in DNA: TGTGCCAGCAGCGTAGGAACTAGCGGGGCCGGGGAGCTGTTTTTT. As protein: CASSVGTSGAGELFF. Variable domain in full (rest from reference TRBV9 and TRBJ2-2): DSGVTQTPKHLITATGQRVTLRCSPRSGDLSVYWYQQSLDQGLQFLIQYYNGEERAKGNILERFSAQQFPDLHSELNLSSLELGDSALYFCASSVGTSGAGELFFGEGSRLTVL.

The rearrangement links TRBV9 to TRBJ2-1; D is unresolved. V lost 4 bases and J 2 bases, leaving 13 bases between the germline ends. The length of the CDR3 is 15 residues. The germline V gene has CDR1 SGDLS and CDR2 YYNGEE. CDR3: CASSKEFDPYNEQFF. The DNA for the CDR3 is TGTGCCAGCAGCAAAGAGTTCGACCCCTACAATGAGCAGTTCTTC.

The chain links TRBV7-9 to TRBJ1-1; D gene unclear. Germline values: CDR1 SEHNR, CDR2 FQNEAQ (reference sequence). This CDR3 region has 13 residues. V was trimmed by 1 base and J by 5 bases, leaving 8 bases between them. This chain's CDR3 is CASSLGDLTEAFF. CDR3 sequence (DNA): TGTGCCAGCAGCTTAGGAGATTTAACTGAAGCTTTCTTT.

The gene calls are TRBV9 and TRBJ2-1; no firm D call. Germline V gene sequence: CDR1 SGDLS, CDR2 YYNGEE. V shed 2 bases and J shed 0 bases, with 9 bases lying between them. The CDR3 has 15 residues. CDR3 sequence (DNA): TGTGCCAGCAGCGTGGAGATATACTCCTACAATGAGCAGTTCTTC. Encoded protein: CASSVEIYSYNEQFF.

The chain links TRBV24-1 to TRBJ1-4; D not resolved. Germline CDR1 and CDR2: KGHDR and SFDVKD. This CDR3 spans 14 amino acids. V was trimmed by 7 bases and J by 4 bases, leaving 12 bases between them. As DNA, the CDR3 is TGTGCCACCAGGCCCTCGACGGGTAATGAAAAACTGTTTTTT. Protein sequence: CATRPSTGNEKLFF.

This clone has a handful of counts. This rearrangement joins TRBV4-1 to TRBJ1-1; TRBD1 matches 9 bases. This CDR3 region has 18 residues. The germline CDR1 and CDR2 sequences are MGHRA and YSYEKL. Trimming took 4 bases from V and 4 from J; bases not matched to a gene: 16. The CDR3 sequence: CASSLRGTGLSPSTEAFF. CDR3 nucleotide sequence: TGCGCCAGCAGCCTCCGTGGGACAGGGCTTTCCCCTAGCACTGAAGCTTTCTTT.

The V and J genes are TRBV21-1 and TRBJ1-5; TRBD1, the table's D call, lacks a check against the DNA. TRBV21-1 is noted as a pseudogene. This CDR3 is built from 18 residues. The CDR3 bases are TGTGCCAGCAGCCCCCCGGGTGGACAGGGGGCGAGTAATCAGCCCCAGCATTTT. The encoded protein is CASSPPGGQGASNQPQHF.

The chain recombines TRBV18 with TRBJ2-1; no clear D. Germline-derived CDR1 and CDR2 are KGHSH and LQKENI. There are 12 residues in the CDR3. V dropped 4 bases and J dropped 9 bases, with 10 bases sitting between them. The CDR3 sequence: CASSLTAGEQFF. As DNA, the CDR3 is TGTGCCAGCTCACTCACAGCCGGTGAGCAGTTCTTC.

The chain combines TRBV21-1 with TRBJ2-7; the tabulated D call, TRBD1, remains unverified against the DNA. TRBV21-1 is recorded as a pseudogene. CDR3 length: 17 amino acids. CDR3 in amino acids: CASSKVLTGGISYEQYV. The CDR3 bases are TGTGCCAGCAGCAAAGTTCTGACAGGGGGCATCTCCTACGAGCAGTACGTC.